This T cell receptor beta chain was captured by sequencing in a study of blood T cell repertoires in COVID-19. Whole-study context: The origin of the acute and convalescent COVID-19 samples was the United States, Italy and Spain.

Measured with immunoSEQ multiplex PCR; TCRdb has only the in-frame clones, and not every one. The table shows 400,000 to 550,000 clones, with approximately 90% occurring only once. Germline CDR1 reads LGHNA; CDR2 reads YNFKEQ. V was shortened by 2 bases and J by 4 bases, with 14 bases between the two germline ends. The CDR3 is 15 residues long. The source material was peripheral blood. The chain couples TRBV4-2 to TRBJ1-2; tentative D call: TRBD1 (5 bases). This sequence was found in a woman in her twenties or thirties with acute or convalescent COVID-19. The chain's CDR3 is CASSQIPGGTYGYTF. CDR3 coding DNA: TGTGCCAGCAGCCAAATCCCGGGGGGTACCTATGGCTACACCTTC.